One and the same sample provided the 29 T cell receptor beta chains below, sequenced in a study of shared clonotypes between healthy human individuals. The table came from immunoSEQ multiplex PCR; TCRdb's copy has only in-frame clones and leaves some out. Here the sample spans 2 million to 2.5 million clones, over 85% being singletons. The sample consisted of naive CD4+ T cells from PBMCs. Subset specified: CD45RA+ positively selected. Receptors originate from a man aged 18 to 29 in good health. Some clones in this sample may be carry-over from other donors' samples.

This clone was recorded once. This chain joins TRBV19 and TRBJ1-1; D possibly corresponds to TRBD1 (5 bases). This CDR3 has 16 amino acids. Per the germline V gene, CDR1 is LNHDA and CDR2 is SQIVND (reference sequence). V was trimmed by 5 bases and J by 0 bases, leaving 16 bases between them. CDR3 sequence: CASSFTPGTLNTEAFF. The CDR3 nucleotides read TGTGCCAGTAGTTTCACCCCCGGGACCTTGAACACTGAAGCTTTCTTT.

The rearrangement joins TRBV9 to TRBJ2-1, with D unclear. The CDR3 runs to 16 residues. V was clipped by 0 bases and J by 3 bases, with 13 bases between them. Germline V lookup: CDR1 SGDLS, CDR2 YYNGEE. The CDR3 protein is CASSVAGRSNYNEQFF. The CDR3 bases are TGTGCCAGCAGCGTAGCCGGGCGATCTAACTACAATGAGCAGTTCTTC.

The CDR3 is CASSTAPSGGNTEAFF. CDR3 coding DNA: TGTGCCAGTAGTACTGCCCCCTCAGGGGGGAACACTGAAGCTTTCTTT. This chain uses TRBV19 with TRBJ1-1; 7 nucleotides align to TRBD1. Germline V lookup: CDR1 LNHDA, CDR2 SQIVND (reference sequence). V shed 4 bases, J shed 1 base, and the junction held 9 bases outside the gene matches. CDR3 length equals 16 residues. Looking up the rest from reference TRBV19 and TRBJ1-1 gives the full variable domain: DGGITQSPKYLFRKEGQNVTLSCEQNLNHDAMYWYRQDPGQGLRLIYYSQIVNDFQKGDIAEGYSVSREKKESFPLTVTSAQKNPTAFYLCASSTAPSGGNTEAFFGQGTRLTVV.

The CDR3, as DNA: TGTGCCAGTAGTATCCCCGGCAGGGTCGGCTACGAGCAGTACTTC. Protein sequence: CASSIPGRVGYEQYF. This sequence joins TRBV19 and TRBJ2-7, with D perhaps TRBD1 (5 bases). CDR3 length: 15 amino acids. CDR1 is LNHDA and CDR2 is SQIVND in the germline V gene (reference sequence). Trimming took off 3 bases at V and 3 bases at J, with 15 bases between the two ends. Drawing the rest from reference TRBV19 and TRBJ2-7, the complete variable domain is DGGITQSPKYLFRKEGQNVTLSCEQNLNHDAMYWYRQDPGQGLRLIYYSQIVNDFQKGDIAEGYSVSREKKESFPLTVTSAQKNPTAFYLCASSIPGRVGYEQYFGPGTRLTVT.

The chain is built from TRBV5-4 and TRBJ2-7; D remains ambiguous. The CDR3 consists of 14 residues. The V gene lost 1 base and the J gene lost 3 bases, with 11 bases spanning the gap. CDR1 and CDR2 from the germline V gene are SGHNT and YYREEE (reference sequence). This CDR3 reads CASSLSNRHYEQYF. In DNA form, the CDR3 reads TGTGCCAGCAGCTTGAGTAACAGACACTACGAGCAGTACTTC.

The chain couples TRBV18 to TRBJ1-4; 9 nucleotides align to TRBD1. The CDR3 runs 14 residues. The germline V gene has CDR1 KGHSH and CDR2 LQKENI. J gave up 8 bases and V 6 bases, and 7 bases lay outside the gene matches. In nucleotides, the CDR3 is TGTGCCAGCTCCCAGGGACAGGGAGGAGAAAAACTGTTTTTT. It specifies CASSQGQGGEKLFF.

This clone has a single count. The chain has TRBV11-2 and TRBJ2-4, with TRBD1 as a possible D gene (5 bases). The CDR3 has 14 amino acids. The germline V gene encodes CDR1 SGHAT and CDR2 FQNNGV. V dropped 3 bases and J dropped 5 bases, with 11 bases sitting between them. CDR3 protein: CASSFTDTQNIQYF. The CDR3 DNA is TGTGCCAGCAGCTTCACGGACACTCAAAACATTCAGTACTTC.

A remark on this clone: Additional DNA sequences in this sample encode the identical CDR3. The J gene is TRBJ1-2, the V gene TRBV7-3, with D possibly matching TRBD1 (5 bases). Germline CDR1 reads SGHTA; CDR2 reads FQGTGA. Trimming cost V 2 bases and J 5 bases, with 9 bases left between them. The CDR3 runs to 13 residues. CDR3 DNA: TGTGCCAGCAGCTTAGGGCAGGGATATGGCTACACCTTC. Encoded protein: CASSLGQGYGYTF.

V is TRBV18 and J is TRBJ2-7; the match to TRBD1 covers 10 bases. Looked up from germline, CDR1 is KGHSH and CDR2 is LQKENI. The CDR3 runs 16 residues. V lost 3 bases, J lost 2 bases, and 7 bases stayed unmatched. The DNA of the CDR3 is TGTGCCAGCTCACCTAACAGGACAGGGGGGCCCTACGAGCAGTACTTC. Translating gives CASSPNRTGGPYEQYF.

J is TRBJ1-1 and V is TRBV6-6; 8 bases are a match to TRBD1. CDR1 and CDR2 (germline): MNHNY, SVGAGI (reference sequence). CDR3 length: 13 residues. V was pared by 6 bases and J by 1 base, with 1 base of the junction left unmatched. The CDR3 region has the DNA TGTGCCAGCAGGGGGACAGGGAACACTGAAGCTTTCTTT. It specifies CASRGTGNTEAFF.

This clone was picked up one time. Other nucleotide sequences from this sample produce the same CDR3. CDR3 sequence: CASSYPGAYEQYF. DNA of the CDR3: TGTGCCAGCAGTTACCCCGGGGCCTACGAGCAGTACTTC. The gene calls are TRBV6-6 and TRBJ2-7; TRBD2 is a possible D gene (5 bases). The CDR3 loop spans 13 amino acids. CDR1 is MNHNY, CDR2 SVGAGI, per germline (reference sequence). The V gene lost 2 bases and the J gene lost 2 bases, with 7 bases spanning the gap.

A remark on this clone: The same CDR3 is also encoded by other DNA sequences in this sample. The V call is TRBV29-1, the J call TRBJ2-1, with D possibly being TRBD1 (6 bases). V was clipped by 3 bases and J by 7 bases, with 7 bases between them. Per the germline V gene, CDR1 is SQVTM and CDR2 is ANQGSEA. The CDR3 has 11 residues. In nucleotides, the CDR3 is TGCAGCGTTGAGACAGGTAATGAGCAGTTCTTC. This gives the protein CSVETGNEQFF.

The chain employs TRBV14 and TRBJ2-7; 12 nucleotides match TRBD2. The CDR3 is 15 residues long. Germline V gene data show CDR1 as SGHDN and CDR2 as FVKESK. With V trimmed by 6 bases and J by 3 bases, 6 bases remained unmatched. The CDR3, as DNA: TGTGCCAGCAGACCTGGACTAGCGGGACACTACGAGCAGTACTTC. The encoded protein is CASRPGLAGHYEQYF.

The chain joins TRBV29-1 to TRBJ1-4, with 7 nucleotides matching TRBD1. The germline gives CDR1 SQVTM, CDR2 ANQGSEA. The CDR3 covers 14 residues. The ends lost 4 bases at V and 4 bases at J; junction bases unmatched: 6. CDR3: CSVVLTGLNEKLFF. The CDR3 bases are TGCAGCGTTGTGTTGACAGGGCTTAATGAAAAACTGTTTTTT.

This clone was recorded once. The V call is TRBV27, the J call TRBJ1-5, with 8 bases aligning to TRBD1. CDR3 size: 15 residues. Germline V lookup: CDR1 MNHEY, CDR2 SMNVEV (reference sequence). The J segment lost 6 bases and the V segment lost 6 bases, leaving 10 bases of the junction unmatched. This CDR3 is CASRPVGQGFQPQHF. CDR3 DNA sequence: TGTGCCAGCAGACCAGTCGGACAGGGTTTTCAGCCCCAGCATTTT.

V and J are TRBV11-2 and TRBJ2-2; tentatively, D is TRBD1 (6 bases). This CDR3 contains 16 residues. Trimming took off 6 bases at V and 4 bases at J, with 18 bases between the two ends. Germline CDR1 SGHAT, CDR2 FQNNGV. The CDR3 region has the DNA TGTGCCAGCAGTCATAGGGGGTTCCCGGGCACCGGGGAGCTGTTTTTT. Amino acids: CASSHRGFPGTGELFF.

The count of this clone is one. The gene calls are TRBV27 and TRBJ1-1, with 9 positions matching TRBD1. The V segment lost 0 bases and the J segment 5 bases; nucleotides outside the gene matches: 10. The V gene's germline CDR1 is MNHEY and CDR2 SMNVEV (reference sequence). CDR3 size: 17 residues. The CDR3 DNA reads as TGTGCCAGCAGTTTATCTTTACAGGGGGCAGAAGGGACTGAAGCTTTCTTT. This translates into CASSLSLQGAEGTEAFF.

The rearrangement links TRBV30 to TRBJ2-1, with TRBD2 identical over 11 bases. The germline V gene has CDR1 GTSNPN and CDR2 SVGIG (reference sequence). V dropped 1 base and J dropped 10; count of bases not matched to a gene: 9. This CDR3 comprises 15 residues. The CDR3 coding sequence is TGTGCCTGGAGTGAAGCACTAGCGGGAGTGTGGGAGCAGTTCTTC. This encodes CAWSEALAGVWEQFF.

The count of this clone is one. This chain connects TRBV5-6 to TRBJ1-1, with TRBD1 matching over 9 bases. Looked up from germline, CDR1 is SGHDT and CDR2 is YYEEEE. The CDR3 is 15 residues long. J gave up 5 bases and V 0 bases, and 5 bases lay outside the gene matches. Here the CDR3 reads CASSLAGQGRTEAFF. The CDR3 coding sequence is TGTGCCAGCAGCTTGGCGGGACAGGGTCGGACTGAAGCTTTCTTT.

The V gene is TRBV18, the J gene TRBJ2-1; D possibly corresponds to TRBD2 (5 bases). Germline CDR1 and CDR2: KGHSH and LQKENI. The CDR3 covers 14 residues. V shed 2 bases and J shed 8 bases, with 13 bases lying between them. CDR3 sequence (DNA): TGTGCCAGCTCACCAGAACTAGTTGCTCATGAGCAGTTCTTC. Its translation: CASSPELVAHEQFF.

V gene TRBV7-9 combines with J gene TRBJ2-7, with TRBD2 matching 9 bases. Germline V lookup: CDR1 SEHNR, CDR2 FQNEAQ (reference sequence). V was pared by 1 base and J by 2 bases, with 3 bases of the junction left unmatched. This CDR3 is 15 amino acids long. CDR3 nucleotides: TGTGCCAGCAGCTTAGGGACTAGCGAACCCTACGAGCAGTACTTC. It encodes CASSLGTSEPYEQYF.

CDR3 sequence reads: CASSYETSGNTIYF. CDR3 DNA: TGTGCCAGCAGTTATGAGACATCTGGAAACACCATATATTTT. The chain links TRBV6-5 to TRBJ1-3; D is uncertain. The germline V gene has CDR1 MNHEY and CDR2 SVGAGI. This CDR3 comprises 14 residues. V lost 3 bases and J 1 base, leaving 7 bases between the germline ends.

The J gene is TRBJ1-5, the V gene TRBV6-6; no definite D call. The CDR3 is 14 residues long. Between the trimmed V and J ends, which lost 2 bases and 3 bases, there was a span of 8 bases. Germline assignment: CDR1 MNHNY and CDR2 SVGAGI (reference sequence). This CDR3 reads CASSYGQHNQPQHF. DNA of the CDR3: TGTGCCAGCAGTTACGGTCAGCACAATCAGCCCCAGCATTTT.

This rearrangement joins TRBV7-6 to TRBJ2-2; tentatively, D is TRBD2 (5 bases). Germline V gives CDR1 SGHVS, CDR2 FNYEAQ. The length of the CDR3 is 16 residues. The V end was cut by 0 bases, the J end by 4 bases, with 12 bases between. The chain's CDR3 is CASSLAGAELTGELFF. CDR3 in DNA: TGTGCCAGCAGCTTAGCCGGAGCGGAGCTCACCGGGGAGCTGTTTTTT.

V usage is TRBV18 and J usage is TRBJ2-1; D possibly corresponds to TRBD1 (5 bases). Per germline, CDR1 KGHSH and CDR2 LQKENI. This CDR3 contains 14 residues. Trimming removed 3 bases from V and 7 bases from J, with 13 bases in between. The CDR3 loop reads CASSPSRGWNEQFF. Here the CDR3 DNA reads TGTGCCAGCTCACCGTCTAGGGGATGGAATGAGCAGTTCTTC.

V is TRBV6-1 and J is TRBJ2-5; D possibly corresponds to TRBD2 (5 bases). The CDR3 runs 15 residues. Germline V CDR1 and CDR2: MNHNS, SASEGT. The V gene lost 2 bases and the J gene lost 7 bases, with 17 bases spanning the gap. As DNA, the CDR3 is TGTGCCAGCAGTGAATCCTGGGCCAGCGCGGGGACCCAGTACTTC. Translated: CASSESWASAGTQYF.

This clone appeared once. The chain links TRBV10-3 to TRBJ2-3, with 14 bases aligning to TRBD2. CDR1 ENHRY and CDR2 SYGVKD come from the germline V gene. Trimming at V came to 7 bases and at J to 3 bases, leaving 12 bases not matched to a gene. The CDR3 spans 18 residues. CDR3 loop: CAITQPGLAGEGTDTQYF. The DNA of the CDR3 is TGTGCCATCACTCAACCGGGACTAGCGGGAGAGGGGACAGATACGCAGTATTTT.

The chain joins TRBV19 to TRBJ1-2; 11 bases agree with TRBD1. The germline V gene encodes CDR1 LNHDA and CDR2 SQIVND (reference sequence). The CDR3 extends over 16 amino acids. With V trimmed by 6 bases and J by 6 bases, 12 bases remained unmatched. CDR3 in amino acids: CASSPDRGRGTDGYTF. CDR3 DNA: TGTGCCAGTAGCCCGGACAGGGGGCGAGGGACGGATGGCTACACCTTC.

The gene calls are TRBV5-1 and TRBJ2-1, with a tentative D call TRBD2 (6 bases). The length of the CDR3 is 17 residues. In germline, CDR1 is SGHRS, CDR2 YFSETQ. V was pared by 0 bases and J by 2 bases, with 15 bases between. The CDR3 coding sequence is TGCGCCAGCAGCTTGGCCGGGGGAGCGAGCACCTACAATGAGCAGTTCTTC. It specifies CASSLAGGASTYNEQFF.